Presented here are 9 T cell receptor beta chains from one specimen sequenced in a study of human T cells and chemical hapten exposure. Time point in this sample: patch test 1, 2 weeks after DPC sensitization. Treatment of the sample: therapeutic diphenylcyclopropenone sensitization with weekly scalp DPC. MiXCR, applied by TCRdb to the RACE reads, yields one record per CDR3 protein. The data contain about 120,000 distinct CDR3 sequences, roughly 13% of them singletons. The sample was whole blood, taken in connection with sensitization to the hapten diphenylcyclopropenone (DPC). Every receptor here comes from a man between 18 and 35 years old with alopecia areata. Some clones in this sample may be carry-over from other donors' samples.

The chain carries TRBV12-3 or TRBV12-4 and TRBJ1-5; D is perhaps TRBD1 (6 bases). V shed 6 bases and J shed 1 base, with 22 bases lying between them. The CDR3 extends over 18 amino acids. CDR3 sequence reads: CASSSASGGARSNQPQHF. The CDR3 DNA is TGTGCCAGCAGCAGCGCCTCGGGGGGGGCCCGGAGCAATCAGCCCCAGCATTTT.

Points on this clonotype: A much bigger clone sits one base away, suggesting this may be a read error. The rearrangement uses TRBV28 and TRBJ2-5, with 8 bases fitting TRBD1. Trimming took 3 bases from V and 7 from J; bases not matched to a gene: 4. This CDR3 comprises 13 residues. The germline gives CDR1 MDHEN, CDR2 SYDVKM. This CDR3 is CASSFPGTGTQYF. The CDR3 DNA is TGTGCCAGCAGTTTCCCGGGGACAGGGACCCAGTACTTC.

The chain recombines TRBV4-3 with TRBJ2-1, with D possibly TRBD2 on 5 matching bases. V was clipped by 4 bases and J by 2 bases, with 12 bases between them. In germline, CDR1 is LGHNA, CDR2 YSLEER. This CDR3 is 15 amino acids long. The DNA of the CDR3 is TGCGCCAGCAGCCCGCAAGAGGGCCCCTACAATGAGCAGTTCTTC. Translating gives CASSPQEGPYNEQFF.

The chain employs TRBV2 and TRBJ1-1; 7 bases agree with TRBD1. Germline CDR1 SNHLY, CDR2 FYNNEI. The V and J ends lost 5 bases and 1 base, in that order; junction bases with no gene match: 7. The CDR3 sequence is 15 residues long. The CDR3 reads CASSPTGVGNTEAFF. The CDR3 DNA sequence: TGTGCCAGCAGTCCCACAGGGGTGGGGAACACTGAAGCTTTCTTT.

In this sample, this clonotype turned up a few times. The chain recombines TRBV4-3 with TRBJ1-4, with D possibly TRBD1 on 5 matching bases. The length of the CDR3 is 15 residues. The germline V and J ends were trimmed by 1 base and 8 bases, with 14 bases remaining between them. Germline values: CDR1 LGHNA, CDR2 YSLEER. The CDR3 reads CASSQGQGFGEKLFF. The CDR3 DNA sequence: TGCGCCAGCAGCCAAGGCCAGGGATTCGGGGAAAAACTGTTTTTT.

This clonotype has at least ten counts. The V and J genes are TRBV20-1 and TRBJ1-4; tentatively, D is TRBD1 (5 bases). The CDR3 sequence is 15 residues long. Trimming left V 3 bases short and J 8 bases short, with 19 bases between. CDR1 and CDR2 (germline): DFQATT, SNEGSKA (reference sequence). The CDR3, as DNA: TGCAGTGCTAGTCCACCGACAGTCTCTGCGGAAAAACTGTTTTTT. Amino acids: CSASPPTVSAEKLFF.

The V gene is TRBV7-2, the J gene TRBJ2-1; the D gene is possibly TRBD1 (6 bases). There are 16 residues in the CDR3. Trimming took 4 bases from V and 2 from J, leaving 15 bases between them. Germline V CDR1 and CDR2: SGHTA, FQGNSA. The CDR3 loop reads CASSSTRDTAYNEQFF. The CDR3 nucleotides are TGTGCCAGCAGCTCAACGAGGGACACAGCCTACAATGAGCAGTTCTTC.

The chain joins TRBV24-1 to TRBJ2-3; 12 bases line up with TRBD1. This CDR3 region has 17 residues. CDR1 KGHDR and CDR2 SFDVKD come from the germline V gene. The junction had 1 base not matched to a gene; V was cut back by 0 bases and J by 1 base. The chain's CDR3 is CATSDLGDRGRTDTQYF. The CDR3 nucleotides read TGTGCCACCAGTGATTTGGGGGACAGGGGGCGCACAGATACGCAGTATTTT.

This rearrangement joins TRBV9 to TRBJ2-5; D remains unclear. V was trimmed by 0 bases and J by 4 bases, leaving 13 bases between them. Germline V lookup: CDR1 SGDLS, CDR2 YYNGEE. The CDR3 runs to 15 residues. The CDR3 spells CASSVGTSPLETQYF. The CDR3 DNA reads TGTGCCAGCAGCGTAGGAACGTCTCCGCTAGAGACCCAGTACTTC.